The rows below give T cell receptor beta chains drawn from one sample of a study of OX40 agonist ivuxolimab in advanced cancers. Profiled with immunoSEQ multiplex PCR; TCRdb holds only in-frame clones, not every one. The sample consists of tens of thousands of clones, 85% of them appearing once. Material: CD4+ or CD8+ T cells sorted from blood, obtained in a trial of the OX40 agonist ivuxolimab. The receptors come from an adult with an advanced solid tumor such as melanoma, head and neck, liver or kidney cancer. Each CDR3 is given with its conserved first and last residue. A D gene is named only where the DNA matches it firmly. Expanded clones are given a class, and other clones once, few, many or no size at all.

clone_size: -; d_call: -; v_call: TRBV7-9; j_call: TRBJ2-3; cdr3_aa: CASSGQTDTQYF; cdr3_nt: TGTGCCAGCAGCGGCCAGACAGATACGCAGTATTTT
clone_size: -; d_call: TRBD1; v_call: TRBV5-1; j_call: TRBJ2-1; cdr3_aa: CASSTGQGLGNEQFF; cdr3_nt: TGCGCCAGCAGCACGGGACAGGGATTGGGCAATGAGCAGTTCTTC
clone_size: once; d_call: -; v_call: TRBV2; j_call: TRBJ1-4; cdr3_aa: CASRSRTRSNEKLFF; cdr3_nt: TGTGCCAGCAGAAGCAGGACACGATCGAACGAAAAACTGTTTTTT
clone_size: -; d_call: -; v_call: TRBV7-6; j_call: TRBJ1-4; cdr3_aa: CASSSSGTTNEKLFF; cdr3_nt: TGTGCCAGCAGCTCCTCCGGGACAACTAATGAAAAACTGTTTTTT
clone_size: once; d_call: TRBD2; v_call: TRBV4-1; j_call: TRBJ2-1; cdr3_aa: CASSHDSTSGRFEQFF; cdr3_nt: TGCGCCAGCAGCCACGACTCTACTAGCGGGAGGTTTGAGCAGTTCTTC
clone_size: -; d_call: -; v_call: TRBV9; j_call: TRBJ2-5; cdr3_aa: CASSVGIEGIQETQYF; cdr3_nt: TGTGCCAGCAGCGTCGGAATCGAGGGCATTCAAGAGACCCAGTACTTC
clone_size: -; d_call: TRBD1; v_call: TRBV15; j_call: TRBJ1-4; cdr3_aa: CATSNRDRVAEKLFF; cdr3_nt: TGTGCCACCAGCAACCGGGACAGGGTTGCTGAAAAACTGTTTTTT
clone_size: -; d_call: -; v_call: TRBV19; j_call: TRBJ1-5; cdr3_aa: CASSIETRGSNQPQHF; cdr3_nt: TGTGCCAGTAGTATAGAAACCAGGGGAAGCAATCAGCCCCAGCATTTT
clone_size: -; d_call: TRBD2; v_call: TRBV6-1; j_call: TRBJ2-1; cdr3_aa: CASNALAEKQFF; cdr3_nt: TGTGCCAGCAACGCACTAGCGGAGAAGCAGTTCTTC
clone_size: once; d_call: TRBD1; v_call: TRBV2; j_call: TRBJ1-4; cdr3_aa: CASSRTGGYEKLFF; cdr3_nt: TGTGCCAGCAGCCGGACAGGGGGCTACGAAAAACTGTTTTTT
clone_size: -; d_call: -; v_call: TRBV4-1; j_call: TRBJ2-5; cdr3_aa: CASSQDGKVEPWKETQYF; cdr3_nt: TGCGCCAGCAGCCAAGATGGTAAGGTCGAACCGTGGAAAGAGACCCAGTACTTC
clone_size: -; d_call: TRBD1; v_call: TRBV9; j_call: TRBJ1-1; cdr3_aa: CASSAVGQGPLNTEAFF; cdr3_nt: TGTGCCAGCAGCGCCGTAGGACAGGGGCCTTTGAACACTGAAGCTTTCTTT
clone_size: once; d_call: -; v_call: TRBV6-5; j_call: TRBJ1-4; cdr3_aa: CASSFTVDEKLFF; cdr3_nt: TGTGCCAGCAGTTTCACAGTGGATGAAAAACTGTTTTTT
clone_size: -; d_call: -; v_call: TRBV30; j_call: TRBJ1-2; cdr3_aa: CAWSVTSYGYTF; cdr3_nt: TGTGCCTGGAGTGTAACTTCCTATGGCTACACCTTC
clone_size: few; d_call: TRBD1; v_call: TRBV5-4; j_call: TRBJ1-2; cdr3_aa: CASSQGGQYYGYTF; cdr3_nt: TGTGCCAGCAGCCAGGGGGGTCAGTACTATGGCTACACCTTC
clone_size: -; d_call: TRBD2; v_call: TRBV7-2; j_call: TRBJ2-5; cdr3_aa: CASSLKGLAGETQYF; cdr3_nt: TGTGCCAGCAGCTTAAAGGGACTAGCCGGAGAGACCCAGTACTTC
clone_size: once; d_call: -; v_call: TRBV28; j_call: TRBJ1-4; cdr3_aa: CASSLTAAGGEKLFF; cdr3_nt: TGTGCCAGCAGTTTGACAGCTGCTGGGGGTGAAAAACTGTTTTTT
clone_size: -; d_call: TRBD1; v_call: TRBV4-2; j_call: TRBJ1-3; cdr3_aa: CASSQDLGTGDGNTIYF; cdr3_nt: TGTGCCAGCAGCCAAGATTTGGGGACAGGAGATGGAAACACCATATATTTT
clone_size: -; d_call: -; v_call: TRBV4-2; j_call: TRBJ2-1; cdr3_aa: CASSQDRNNEQFF; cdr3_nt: TGTGCCAGCAGCCAAGATCGGAACAATGAGCAGTTCTTC
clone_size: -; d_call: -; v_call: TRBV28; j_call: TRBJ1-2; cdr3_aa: CASSPPGGRAYGYTF; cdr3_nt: TGTGCCAGCAGTCCGCCCGGAGGGAGGGCATATGGCTACACCTTC
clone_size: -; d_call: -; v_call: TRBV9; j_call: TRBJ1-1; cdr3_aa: CASSVVRVPLNTEAFF; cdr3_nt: TGTGCCAGCAGCGTAGTCAGGGTCCCATTGAACACTGAAGCTTTCTTT
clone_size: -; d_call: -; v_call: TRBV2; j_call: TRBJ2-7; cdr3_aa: CASSAQGEAYEQYF; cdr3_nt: TGTGCCAGCAGTGCGCAGGGGGAGGCCTACGAGCAGTACTTC
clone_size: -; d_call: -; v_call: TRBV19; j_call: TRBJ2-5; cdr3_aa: CASSQQETQYF; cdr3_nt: TGTGCCAGTAGTCAACAAGAGACCCAGTACTTC
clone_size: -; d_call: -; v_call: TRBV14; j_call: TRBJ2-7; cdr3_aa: CASSQGISYEQYF; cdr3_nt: TGTGCCAGCAGCCAAGGGATCTCCTACGAGCAGTACTTC
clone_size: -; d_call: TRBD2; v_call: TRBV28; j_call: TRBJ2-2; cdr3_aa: CASSQIRGESTGELFF; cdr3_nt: TGTGCCAGCAGTCAAATTCGGGGGGAAAGCACCGGGGAGCTGTTTTTT
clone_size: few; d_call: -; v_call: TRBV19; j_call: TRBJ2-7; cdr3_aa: CASSTPGVYEQYF; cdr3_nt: TGTGCCAGTAGTACCCCGGGGGTCTACGAGCAGTACTTC
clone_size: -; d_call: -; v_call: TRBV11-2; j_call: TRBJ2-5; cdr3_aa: CASSLSPTTQETQYF; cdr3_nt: TGTGCCAGCAGCTTAAGCCCGACTACCCAAGAGACCCAGTACTTC
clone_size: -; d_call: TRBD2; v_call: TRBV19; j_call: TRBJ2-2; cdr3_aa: CASSAGLAGGLAGELFF; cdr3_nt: TGTGCCAGTAGTGCCGGACTAGCGGGAGGGCTGGCCGGGGAGCTGTTTTTT
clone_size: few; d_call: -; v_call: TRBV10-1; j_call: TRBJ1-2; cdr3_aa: CASSENRASGYTF; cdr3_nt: TGCGCCAGCAGTGAGAACAGGGCATCTGGCTACACCTTC
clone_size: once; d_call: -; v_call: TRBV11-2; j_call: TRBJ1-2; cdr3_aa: CASSSGAANYGYTF; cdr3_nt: TGTGCCAGCAGCTCAGGGGCGGCGAACTATGGCTACACCTTC